Following are 28 T cell receptor beta chains from one sample sequenced in a study of PD-L1 blockade in urothelial cancer. Repertoires were generated with immunoSEQ multiplex PCR, while TCRdb's copy carries only in-frame clones and drops some. The profile shows some 60,000 clones, around 84% of them singletons. The input for sequencing was PBMCs, taken around atezolizumab (anti-PD-L1) treatment. The receptor set was obtained from a man aged 45 to 65 with urothelial cancer.

The gene calls are TRBV2 and TRBJ2-5, with 12 bases lining up with TRBD2. The J call may be incorrect, as the DNA end agrees better with TRBJ2-7. Germline V gene sequence: CDR1 SNHLY, CDR2 FYNNEI. The CDR3 totals 16 residues. The CDR3 bases are TGTGCCAGCAGCCCCGGGACTAGCGGGCCCTCCTACGAGCAGTACTTC. Its translation: CASSPGTSGPSYEQYF.

The genes are TRBV27 and TRBJ2-5, with 8 bases matching TRBD2. J gave up 4 bases and V 3 bases, and 7 bases lay outside the gene matches. CDR3 size: 15 residues. Germline V gene sequence: CDR1 MNHEY, CDR2 SMNVEV (reference sequence). Here the CDR3 reads CASSLGTGGVETQYF. The CDR3 DNA is TGTGCCAGCAGTTTGGGTACGGGAGGGGTAGAGACCCAGTACTTC.

The J gene is TRBJ1-1, the V gene TRBV7-6; maybe TRBD1 (6 bases). This CDR3 spans 16 amino acids. Between the trimmed V and J ends, which lost 5 bases and 4 bases, there was a span of 20 bases. Germline-derived CDR1 and CDR2 are SGHVS and FNYEAQ. CDR3 region: CASSAQDSTVGTEAFF. The CDR3 DNA follows: TGTGCCAGCAGCGCGCAGGACAGTACTGTCGGCACTGAAGCTTTCTTT.

The rearrangement uses TRBV9 and TRBJ2-3, with D tentatively TRBD2 (6 bases). The V gene lost 0 bases and the J gene lost 0 bases, with 11 bases spanning the gap. This CDR3 has 16 amino acids. Germline CDR1 is SGDLS and CDR2 is YYNGEE. The CDR3 DNA follows: TGTGCCAGCAGCGTAGTAGCAGGGACTAGCACAGATACGCAGTATTTT. Translation gives CASSVVAGTSTDTQYF.

Concerning this clone itself: The junction shows a germline mismatch at one end, possibly a read error. V usage is TRBV7-8 and J usage is TRBJ2-7, with D perhaps TRBD2 (5 bases). The CDR3 sequence is 17 residues long. Germline CDR1 and CDR2: SGHVS and FQNEAQ. The CDR3 DNA reads TGTGCCAGCAGCCTAGCTGTGGCGGCGGTGGGCTCCTACGAGCAGTACTTC. Amino acids: CASSLAVAAVGSYEQYF.

The chain is built from TRBV5-1 and TRBJ2-7; 12 nucleotides line up with TRBD2. In germline, CDR1 is SGHRS, CDR2 YFSETQ. The V and J ends lost 4 bases and 5 bases, in that order; junction bases with no gene match: 10. The CDR3 runs to 16 residues. CDR3 bases: TGCGCCAGCAGCCCCGGTCTAGCGGGAGGGCCCGACGAGCAGTACTTC. Residues: CASSPGLAGGPDEQYF. The whole variable domain, remainder taken from reference TRBV5-1 and TRBJ2-7, is KAGVTQTPRYLIKTRGQQVTLSCSPISGHRSVSWYQQTPGQGLQFLFEYFSETQRNKGNFPGRFSGRQFSNSRSEMNVSTLELGDSALYLCASSPGLAGGPDEQYFGPGTRLTVT.

V is TRBV6-5 and J is TRBJ2-7, with D tentatively TRBD2 (6 bases). V was cut by 1 base and J by 0 bases, with 7 bases left in between. The CDR3 runs to 14 residues. The V gene's germline CDR1 is MNHEY and CDR2 SVGAGI. CDR3 sequence reads: CASSYYGSSYEQYF. For the CDR3, the DNA is TGTGCCAGCAGTTACTACGGGAGCTCCTACGAGCAGTACTTC.

The table lists this clone with a few counts. The chain's CDR3 is CASSFTNYGYTF. CDR3 nucleotide sequence: TGTGCCAGCAGTTTCACTAACTATGGCTACACCTTC. The gene calls are TRBV2 and TRBJ1-2, with unresolved D. This CDR3 region has 12 residues. Germline V CDR1 and CDR2: SNHLY, FYNNEI. V gave up 5 bases and J gave up 0 bases, with 4 bases separating them.

The genes are TRBV6-5 and TRBJ2-7; tentative D call: TRBD2 (6 bases). Trimming removed 2 bases at V and 6 bases at J, with 20 bases between. The CDR3 has 16 amino acids. Germline lookup yields CDR1 MNHEY and CDR2 SVGAGI. The CDR3 sequence: CASSYVGAGRRGEQYF. The CDR3 nucleotides read TGTGCCAGCAGTTACGTCGGGGCGGGAAGGAGGGGCGAGCAGTACTTC.

CDR3 protein: CASSELGQRAEAFF. CDR3 nucleotide sequence: TGTGCCAGCAGTGAATTGGGGCAGCGCGCTGAAGCTTTCTTT. This chain uses TRBV25-1 with TRBJ1-1; weak D call: TRBD1 (5 bases). V lost 1 base and J lost 6, with 12 bases in between. The CDR3 has 14 amino acids. Germline V gene lookup returns CDR1 MGHDK and CDR2 SYGVNS. The whole variable domain, remainder taken from reference TRBV25-1 and TRBJ1-1, is EADIYQTPRYLVIGTGKKITLECSQTMGHDKMYWYQQDPGMELHLIHYSYGVNSTEKGDLSSESTVSRIRTEHFPLTLESARPSHTSQYLCASSELGQRAEAFFGQGTRLTVV.

J is TRBJ1-1 and V is TRBV11-2; the D is unclear. This CDR3 has 13 amino acids. V was clipped by 4 bases and J by 0 bases, with 6 bases between them. Germline CDR1 SGHAT, CDR2 FQNNGV. The CDR3 nucleotides are TGTGCCAGCAGCTCTTTCCTGAACACTGAAGCTTTCTTT. Translation: CASSSFLNTEAFF.

The chain carries TRBV10-3 and TRBJ1-1; TRBD1 is a possible D gene (5 bases). With 0 bases removed from V and 6 bases from J, the gap between germline ends came to 14 bases. CDR1 ENHRY and CDR2 SYGVKD come from the germline V gene. CDR3 length: 15 amino acids. The CDR3 DNA reads TGTGCCATCAGTGAGTCGGTTGGGACTGGATCTGAAGCTTTCTTT. Translated: CAISESVGTGSEAFF.

V and J are TRBV10-2 and TRBJ1-1; 8 nucleotides agree with TRBD1. This CDR3 has 15 residues. Germline V gene lookup returns CDR1 WSHSY and CDR2 SAAADI. With 2 bases clipped from V and 6 bases from J, the junction kept 8 bases outside the gene matches. The CDR3 reads CASSEAGGQGPEAFF. The CDR3 DNA sequence: TGCGCCAGCAGTGAGGCAGGGGGCCAGGGGCCTGAAGCTTTCTTT.

This rearrangement joins TRBV28 to TRBJ2-7; 7 bases map to TRBD2. The CDR3 consists of 14 residues. The germline gives CDR1 MDHEN, CDR2 SYDVKM. V gave up 6 bases and J gave up 5 bases; unmatched junction bases: 10. CDR3 residues: CASRTLGRGDEQYF. CDR3 sequence (DNA): TGTGCCAGCAGAACTCTGGGGAGGGGAGACGAGCAGTACTTC.

The V and J genes are TRBV5-1 and TRBJ1-4; D possibly corresponds to TRBD1 (6 bases). Per germline, CDR1 SGHRS and CDR2 YFSETQ. CDR3 size: 16 residues. V was shortened by 4 bases and J by 8 bases, with 21 bases between the two germline ends. CDR3 amino acids: CASSPLKTGTTEKLFF. CDR3 DNA sequence: TGCGCCAGCAGCCCGCTAAAGACTGGGACAACAGAAAAACTGTTTTTT. Full variable domain (rest looked up from reference TRBV5-1 and TRBJ1-4): KAGVTQTPRYLIKTRGQQVTLSCSPISGHRSVSWYQQTPGQGLQFLFEYFSETQRNKGNFPGRFSGRQFSNSRSEMNVSTLELGDSALYLCASSPLKTGTTEKLFFGSGTQLSVL.

The chain employs TRBV5-5 and TRBJ1-1; 7 nucleotides match TRBD1. This CDR3 is built from 15 residues. The ends lost 0 bases at V and 4 bases at J; junction bases unmatched: 6. Per germline, CDR1 SGHKS and CDR2 YYEKEE (reference sequence). The CDR3 sequence: CASSLERQGRTEAFF. Here the CDR3 DNA reads TGTGCCAGCAGCTTGGAGCGACAGGGACGCACTGAAGCTTTCTTT.

V usage is TRBV6-6 and J usage is TRBJ2-1, with D possibly matching TRBD2 (6 bases). Trimming took 6 bases from V and 5 from J, leaving 11 bases between them. The CDR3 length is 13 residues. The V gene's germline CDR1 is MNHNY and CDR2 SVGAGI (reference sequence). The CDR3 region is CASSWDFDNEQFF. The CDR3 DNA follows: TGTGCCAGCAGCTGGGACTTTGACAATGAGCAGTTCTTC.

This chain joins TRBV4-1 and TRBJ2-7, with 9 bases that match TRBD2. The junction had 10 bases not matched to a gene; V was cut back by 0 bases and J by 4 bases. The CDR3 totals 17 residues. Germline CDR1 is MGHRA and CDR2 is YSYEKL. CDR3 DNA: TGCGCCAGCAGCCAAGAGGGGAGCGGGAGGTCCGGGTACGAGCAGTACTTC. It specifies CASSQEGSGRSGYEQYF.

This chain joins TRBV18 and TRBJ2-5, with 8 nucleotides matching TRBD2. CDR1 and CDR2 (germline): KGHSH, LQKENI. This CDR3 has 15 residues. The V and J ends lost 3 bases and 4 bases, in that order; junction bases with no gene match: 7. The CDR3 spells CASSPRGGGRETQYF. The CDR3 bases are TGTGCCAGCTCACCCCGTGGCGGGGGGCGAGAGACCCAGTACTTC.

CDR3 amino acids: CASNRGDNYGYTF. In DNA form, the CDR3 reads TGTGCCAGTAACAGGGGTGATAACTATGGCTACACCTTC. This rearrangement joins TRBV10-3 to TRBJ1-2; 7 bases map to TRBD1. V trimming: 10 bases; J trimming: 1 base; junction bases outside the gene matches: 6. The CDR3 sequence is 13 residues long. From germline, CDR1 is ENHRY and CDR2 SYGVKD.

This chain connects TRBV7-3 to TRBJ2-1; 8 bases map to TRBD1. CDR1 and CDR2 (germline): SGHTA, FQGTGA. V gave up 4 bases and J gave up 5 bases; unmatched junction bases: 4. CDR3 length equals 14 residues. The CDR3 bases are TGTGCCAGCAGCTCCGGACAGGGAAACAATGAGCAGTTCTTC. Amino acid sequence: CASSSGQGNNEQFF.

The chain joins TRBV6-5 to TRBJ1-6; weak D call: TRBD1 (5 bases). This CDR3 is 14 amino acids long. Trimming took 7 bases from V and 7 from J, leaving 14 bases between them. CDR1 is MNHEY and CDR2 is SVGAGI in the germline V gene. CDR3 DNA sequence: TGTGCCAGCACCAGCCACAGACAGAATTCACCCCTCCACTTT. This codes for CASTSHRQNSPLHF.

The gene calls are TRBV7-2 and TRBJ2-2; maybe TRBD1 (6 bases). This CDR3 is 14 amino acids long. The germline gives CDR1 SGHTA, CDR2 FQGNSA. Trimming shortened V by 5 bases and J by 1 base, and 8 bases separated the two germline ends. CDR3: CASSPGQNTGELFF. The DNA of the CDR3 is TGTGCCAGCAGCCCGGGACAGAACACCGGGGAGCTGTTTTTT.

The J gene is TRBJ1-6, the V gene TRBV7-9; 10 positions match TRBD1. CDR1 is SEHNR and CDR2 is FQNEAQ in the germline V gene (reference sequence). V was clipped by 5 bases and J by 4 bases; unmatched bases: 8. CDR3 length: 17 amino acids. DNA of the CDR3: TGTGCCAGCAGCCACCGGGACAGGGGTGGGTATAATTCACCCCTCCACTTT. Protein: CASSHRDRGGYNSPLHF.

This clone was counted only a few times. V is TRBV15 and J is TRBJ1-2; D call uncertain. With 1 base removed from V and 5 bases from J, the gap between germline ends came to 8 bases. This CDR3 is built from 13 residues. Germline loops: CDR1 LNHNV, CDR2 YYDKDF (reference sequence). CDR3 sequence: CATSRGGNYGYTF. In DNA, the CDR3 is TGTGCCACCAGCAGAGGAGGAAATTATGGCTACACCTTC.

V gene TRBV4-2 combines with J gene TRBJ1-2, with a weak D call TRBD1 (6 bases). Germline values: CDR1 LGHNA, CDR2 YNFKEQ. V was trimmed by 0 bases and J by 3 bases, leaving 14 bases between them. CDR3 length: 16 residues. The CDR3 loop reads CASSQDIRGADYGYTF. Here the CDR3 DNA reads TGTGCCAGCAGCCAAGATATCAGGGGAGCGGACTATGGCTACACCTTC.

The gene calls are TRBV7-2 and TRBJ2-7; 12 positions agree with TRBD2. Per germline, CDR1 SGHTA and CDR2 FQGNSA. V dropped 7 bases and J dropped 5; count of bases not matched to a gene: 6. The CDR3 extends over 14 amino acids. Here the CDR3 reads CASTTSGRIHEQYF. In nucleotides, the CDR3 is TGTGCCAGCACGACTAGCGGGAGAATCCACGAGCAGTACTTC.

The chain combines TRBV27 with TRBJ2-7; 9 positions match TRBD1. The CDR3 is 13 amino acids. In germline, CDR1 is MNHEY, CDR2 SMNVEV (reference sequence). V shed 3 bases and J 7 bases; nucleotides not matched to a gene: 4. CDR3 in amino acids: CASSFGTGREQYF. The CDR3 DNA is TGTGCCAGCAGTTTCGGGACAGGGAGGGAGCAGTACTTC.